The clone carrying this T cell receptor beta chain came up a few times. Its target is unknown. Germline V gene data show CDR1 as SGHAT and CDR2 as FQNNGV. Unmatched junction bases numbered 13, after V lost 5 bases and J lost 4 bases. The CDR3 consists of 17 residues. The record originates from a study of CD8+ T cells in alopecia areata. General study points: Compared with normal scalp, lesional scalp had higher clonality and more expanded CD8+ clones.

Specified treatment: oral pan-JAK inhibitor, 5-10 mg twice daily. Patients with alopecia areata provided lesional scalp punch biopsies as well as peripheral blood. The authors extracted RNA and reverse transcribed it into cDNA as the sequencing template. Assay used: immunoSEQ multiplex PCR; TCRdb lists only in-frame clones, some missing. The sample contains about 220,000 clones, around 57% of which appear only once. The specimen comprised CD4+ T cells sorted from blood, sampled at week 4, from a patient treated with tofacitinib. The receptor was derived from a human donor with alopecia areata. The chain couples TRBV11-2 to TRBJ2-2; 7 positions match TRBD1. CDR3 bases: TGTGCCAGCAGCCTCGGTCAAGGGGGCTCGGGCACCGGGGAGCTGTTTTTT. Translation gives CASSLGQGGSGTGELFF.